This is a list of T cell receptor beta chains from one sample in a study of T cell responses to AZD1222 COVID-19 vaccine. Assay used: immunoSEQ multiplex PCR; TCRdb lists only in-frame clones, some missing. The profile shows approximately 190,000 clones, approximately 93% of them singletons. Sequencing was performed on peripheral blood, taken 28 days after the second AZD1222 dose. The receptor source for this set is an adult who received the AZD1222 COVID-19 vaccine. Both conserved end residues are part of each CDR3. Each record gives: J gene, V gene, clone size, D gene, CDR3 protein, CDR3 DNA. The D gene is left open where the match is weak. Clone size is stated in some rows and not others, as once, few, many or a class when expanded.

>TRBJ1-5|TRBV6-1|NA|NA
CASSEFQAQPQHF
TGTGCCAGCAGTGAGTTCCAGGCCCAGCCCCAGCATTTT
>TRBJ1-2|TRBV28|NA|TRBD1
CASSRTGGGSGYTF
TGTGCCAGCAGTCGGACAGGGGGCGGGTCTGGCTACACCTTC
>TRBJ1-6|TRBV14|once|NA
CASSLLGSGNSPLHF
TGTGCCAGCAGTCTTTTGGGGAGTGGGAATTCACCCCTCCACTTT
>TRBJ2-2|TRBV18|NA|NA
CASSPGWANTGELFF
TGTGCCAGCTCACCGGGCTGGGCTAACACCGGGGAGCTGTTTTTT
>TRBJ2-3|TRBV7-6|once|TRBD2
CASSPWTSGADTQYF
TGTGCCAGCAGCCCCTGGACTAGCGGGGCGGATACGCAGTATTTT
>TRBJ2-1|TRBV4-3|NA|NA
CASSQSRGQYNEQFF
TGCGCCAGCAGCCAGTCCCGGGGACAATACAATGAGCAGTTCTTC
>TRBJ1-1|TRBV12-3/TRBV12-4|NA|NA
CASSVISNTEAFF
TGTGCCAGCTCGGTGATTTCCAACACTGAAGCTTTCTTT
>TRBJ1-5|TRBV24-1|NA|NA
CATSDNAAGDQPQHF
TGTGCCACCAGTGATAACGCGGCAGGCGATCAGCCCCAGCATTTT
>TRBJ1-4|TRBV5-6|NA|NA
CASSFRAYGEKLFF
TGTGCCAGCAGCTTCAGGGCGTACGGGGAAAAACTGTTTTTT
>TRBJ2-7|TRBV7-9|NA|NA
CASSLEGRSYEQYF
TGTGCCAGCAGCTTAGAAGGGCGGTCCTACGAGCAGTACTTC
>TRBJ1-2|TRBV12-3/TRBV12-4|NA|NA
CASSLVAASYTF
TGTGCCAGCAGTTTGGTGGCAGCTTCATACACCTTC
>TRBJ1-2|TRBV19|NA|TRBD1
CASNRPGQAYGYTF
TGTGCCAGTAATAGACCCGGACAGGCGTATGGCTACACCTTC
>TRBJ1-2|TRBV6-8|NA|NA
CASSYLGVAYGYTF
TGTGCCAGCAGTTATTTGGGGGTGGCCTATGGCTACACCTTC
>TRBJ2-3|TRBV10-2|NA|TRBD2
CASDPTSASTDTQYF
TGCGCCAGCGACCCCACTAGCGCCAGCACAGATACGCAGTATTTT
>TRBJ2-2|TRBV27|once|NA
CASSFRGTGELFF
TGTGCCAGCAGTTTTCGGGGGACCGGGGAGCTGTTTTTT
>TRBJ2-7|TRBV5-6|NA|NA
CASSFRLGSYEQYF
TGTGCCAGCAGCTTCCGGCTTGGGTCCTACGAGCAGTACTTC
>TRBJ1-1|TRBV5-1|NA|NA
CASSRGGEGTEAFF
TGCGCCAGCAGCCGGGGAGGGGAAGGCACTGAAGCTTTCTTT
>TRBJ2-7|TRBV7-8|NA|NA
CASSLYGTTYEQYF
TGTGCCAGCAGCTTATATGGCACTACCTACGAGCAGTACTTC
>TRBJ2-7|TRBV6-6|NA|NA
CASSWDKSREQYF
TGTGCCAGCAGTTGGGACAAGTCGAGGGAGCAGTACTTC
>TRBJ1-2|TRBV28|NA|NA
CASSDRANYGYTF
TGTGCCAGCAGTGACCGGGCCAACTATGGCTACACCTTC
>TRBJ1-2|TRBV12-3/TRBV12-4|NA|NA
CASRPHNYGYTF
TGTGCCAGCAGACCCCATAACTATGGCTACACCTTC
>TRBJ1-5|TRBV12-3/TRBV12-4|NA|NA
CASCRGSNQPQHF
TGTGCCAGCTGCCGGGGGAGCAATCAGCCCCAGCATTTT
>TRBJ1-6|TRBV2|NA|NA
CASRGGRDYPSSPLHF
TGTGCCAGCAGGGGCGGCAGGGACTACCCCAGTTCACCCCTCCACTTT
>TRBJ2-5|TRBV9|NA|TRBD1
CASSEGDRHRVGGQYF
TGTGCCAGCAGCGAGGGGGACAGGCACCGTGTTGGTGGTCAGTACTTC
>TRBJ1-4|TRBV9|NA|TRBD1
CASTKGDRGAEKLFF
TGTGCCAGCACCAAAGGAGACAGGGGTGCGGAAAAACTGTTTTTT
>TRBJ2-3|TRBV3-1/TRBV3-2|NA|NA
CASTQGGTDTQYF
TGTGCCAGCACCCAGGGAGGAACCGATACGCAGTATTTT
>TRBJ2-7|TRBV5-1|NA|NA
CASSLGAGSDEQYF
TGCGCCAGCAGCTTGGGGGCGGGGTCCGACGAGCAGTACTTC
>TRBJ1-6|TRBV7-2|NA|NA
CASSLGRGTGNSPLHF
TGTGCCAGCAGCTTAGGAAGGGGAACGGGGAATTCACCCCTCCACTTT
>TRBJ1-2|TRBV5-8|NA|NA
CASTPPGVNYGYTF
TGTGCCAGCACCCCCCCCGGAGTTAACTATGGCTACACCTTC
>TRBJ2-3|TRBV7-3|NA|NA
CASSLGKGPTDTQYF
TGTGCCAGCAGCTTAGGGAAAGGGCCAACAGATACGCAGTATTTT
>TRBJ2-3|TRBV10-3|few|NA
CASLMGEATDTQYF
TGTGCCTCGCTCATGGGGGAAGCCACAGATACGCAGTATTTT
>TRBJ1-2|TRBV12-3/TRBV12-4|NA|NA
CASSPGYGYGYTF
TGTGCCAGCAGTCCCGGGTACGGCTATGGCTACACCTTC
>TRBJ1-2|TRBV5-4|NA|NA
CASSFNRDGYTF
TGTGCCAGCAGCTTCAACAGGGATGGCTACACCTTC
>TRBJ1-2|TRBV4-3|NA|NA
CASKFDLSDVLGYTF
TGCGCCAGCAAGTTCGATCTATCGGACGTTCTGGGCTACACCTTC
>TRBJ2-1|TRBV14|NA|NA
CASSQDWWFPKGGNEQFF
TGTGCCAGCAGCCAAGATTGGTGGTTCCCGAAAGGGGGCAATGAGCAGTTCTTC
>TRBJ2-3|TRBV5-1|once|NA
CASKWSITDTQYF
TGCGCCAGCAAGTGGAGCATCACAGATACGCAGTATTTT
>TRBJ2-6|TRBV4-3|NA|TRBD1
CASSQGGQGLSGANVLTF
TGCGCCAGCAGCCAAGGGGGACAGGGTCTCTCTGGGGCCAACGTCCTGACTTTC
>TRBJ2-7|TRBV27|NA|NA
CASSLRLTYEQYF
TGTGCCAGCAGTCTTAGACTGACCTACGAGCAGTACTTC
>TRBJ2-3|TRBV5-5|once|TRBD1
CASRMTGGYTDTQYF
TGTGCCAGCAGGATGACAGGGGGCTACACAGATACGCAGTATTTT
>TRBJ1-1|TRBV6-5|NA|NA
CASSYTGRTEAFF
TGTGCCAGCAGTTACACCGGACGGACGGAAGCTTTCTTT
>TRBJ1-6|TRBV4-1|NA|NA
CASSQQGRAPLHF
TGCGCCAGCAGCCAACAGGGGAGGGCACCCCTCCACTTT
>TRBJ2-2|TRBV11-3|NA|NA
CASSLVGVTGELFF
TGTGCCAGCAGCTTAGTAGGCGTCACCGGGGAGCTGTTTTTT
>TRBJ2-3|TRBV7-9|NA|TRBD2
CASSLEGLAGGPYYTQYF
TGTGCCAGCAGCTTAGAGGGACTAGCGGGGGGGCCCTACTATACGCAGTATTTT
>TRBJ1-1|TRBV3-1/TRBV3-2|NA|TRBD1
CASSPGQWGNTEAFF
TGTGCCAGCAGCCCGGGACAGTGGGGGAACACTGAAGCTTTCTTT
>TRBJ2-5|TRBV5-5|NA|NA
CASSPGQLQETQYF
TGTGCCAGCAGCCCCGGACAGCTTCAAGAGACCCAGTACTTC
>TRBJ1-2|TRBV11-2|once|NA
CASSQSGAVTNYGYTF
TGTGCCAGCAGCCAGAGTGGGGCAGTTACTAACTATGGCTACACCTTC
>TRBJ2-3|TRBV12-3/TRBV12-4|NA|NA
CASRPSSTDTQYF
TGTGCCAGCAGACCCTCTAGCACAGATACGCAGTATTTT
>TRBJ2-1|TRBV11-3|NA|NA
CASSLQYNEQFF
TGTGCCAGCAGCTTACAGTACAATGAGCAGTTCTTC
>TRBJ2-7|TRBV11-1|NA|TRBD1
CASSPPPGQGVDEQYF
TGTGCCAGCAGCCCACCGCCGGGACAGGGGGTTGACGAGCAGTACTTC
>TRBJ2-1|TRBV6-1|once|NA
CASSEEWGPYNEQFF
TGTGCCAGCAGTGAAGAGTGGGGCCCATACAATGAGCAGTTCTTC
>TRBJ1-5|TRBV28|NA|NA
CASIGILLDSNQPQHF
TGTGCCAGCATCGGCATCCTATTAGATAGCAATCAGCCCCAGCATTTT
>TRBJ1-1|TRBV14|NA|TRBD1
CASSLTGGLEAFF
TGTGCCAGCAGCCTAACAGGGGGCCTTGAAGCTTTCTTT
>TRBJ1-1|TRBV29-1|NA|NA
CSVEVAGEHTEAFF
TGCAGCGTTGAAGTGGCAGGGGAGCACACTGAAGCTTTCTTT
>TRBJ2-1|TRBV18|NA|TRBD2
CASSPGGVRRNEQFF
TGTGCCAGCTCACCTGGGGGGGTCAGGAGGAATGAGCAGTTCTTC